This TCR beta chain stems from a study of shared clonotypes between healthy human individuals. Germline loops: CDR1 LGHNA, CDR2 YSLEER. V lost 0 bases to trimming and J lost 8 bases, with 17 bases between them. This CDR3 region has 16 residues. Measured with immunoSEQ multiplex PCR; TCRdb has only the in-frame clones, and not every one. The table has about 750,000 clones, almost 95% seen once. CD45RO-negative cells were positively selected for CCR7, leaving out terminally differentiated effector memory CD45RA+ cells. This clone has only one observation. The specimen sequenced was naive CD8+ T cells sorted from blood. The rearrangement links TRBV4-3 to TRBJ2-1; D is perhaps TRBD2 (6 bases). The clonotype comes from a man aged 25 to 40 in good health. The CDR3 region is CASSQEGDSGGYEQFF. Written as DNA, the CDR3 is TGCGCCAGCAGCCAAGAGGGGGATAGCGGAGGCTATGAGCAGTTCTTC.